This T cell receptor beta chain was found in a study of identical twins. This clonotype was counted a few times. No antigen is known for it. There are 16 residues in the CDR3. V lost 2 bases to trimming and J lost 0 bases, with 14 bases between them. Germline CDR1 is MNHEY and CDR2 is SVGAGI. In TCRdb, the 5' RACE reads were re-called with MiXCR into one record per CDR3 protein. The sample carries some 760,000 distinct CDR3 sequences, 18% recorded once. The study's findings and limits: Researchers reported weaker excess twin sharing in beta out-of-frame sequences.

This sample was shared with a second study, whose subject was T cells expressing NK-cell markers. This second report adds: Also leading the CD3+CD56-NKG2C+ fraction in a handful of donors were these clonotypes.

The receptor's source is a woman aged 18-30 years in good health. The chain uses TRBV6-5 and TRBJ2-7; D is possibly TRBD1 (6 bases). The sequencing sample was made of PBMCs. The CDR3 nucleotides are TGTGCCAGCAGTTACGAGGCAGGGGTGGACTCCTACGAGCAGTACTTC. The encoded protein is CASSYEAGVDSYEQYF.